This T cell receptor (beta chain) was observed in a study of chemoradiotherapy in HPV16-positive cancers. Background on the study: Candidate HPV-specific T-cell clones and common TCR motifs came from functional assays in two HPV16-positive patients. Notes on the study in general: In HPV16-positive patients, HPV-responsive T-cell expansion tracked better recurrence-free survival.

Repertoires were generated with immunoSEQ multiplex PCR, while TCRdb's copy carries only in-frame clones and drops some. The sample shows approximately 1,800 clones, roughly four fifths of them seen only once. V was pared by 8 bases and J by 6 bases, with 18 bases between. Looked up from germline, CDR1 is SNHLY and CDR2 is FYNNEI. CDR3 length equals 14 residues. A remark on this clone: Its cognate antigen is unknown.

This sequence originates from a human donor with HPV-associated anogenital cancer. Sequencing was performed on tumor tissue, taken from a patient who underwent chemoradiotherapy. The chain uses TRBV2 and TRBJ2-3; D unresolved. CDR3 in DNA: TGTGCCAGCTCTTTGGGTCCTGAAGCTGATACGCAGTATTTT. Translating it yields CASSLGPEADTQYF.